The 2 T cell receptor beta chains in this list originate from one sample, sequenced in a study of shared clonotypes between healthy human individuals. Sequenced by immunoSEQ multiplex PCR; TCRdb stores in-frame clones only, minus some. The table includes hundreds of thousands of clones, roughly 79% detected once. Material: PBMCs. All receptors derive from a middle-aged woman in good health. Some clones in this sample may be carry-over from other donors' samples.

CDR3 in amino acids: CASSSQNNEQFF. The DNA of the CDR3 is TGTGCCAGCAGTTCTCAGAACAATGAGCAGTTCTTC. The V gene is TRBV6-1, the J gene TRBJ2-1; D unresolved. This CDR3 region has 12 residues. The V gene's germline CDR1 is MNHNS and CDR2 SASEGT. Trimming removed 5 bases from V and 5 bases from J, with 7 bases in between.

The table lists this clone with a few counts. CDR3 DNA sequence: TGCAGTGCTAAGGAGGCTTACGAGCAGTACTTC. As protein: CSAKEAYEQYF. This chain connects TRBV20-1 to TRBJ2-7; D is perhaps TRBD2 (5 bases). From germline, CDR1 is DFQATT and CDR2 SNEGSKA (reference sequence). V lost 4 bases and J 4 bases, leaving 8 bases between the germline ends. The CDR3 covers 11 residues.